This record concerns one T cell receptor (beta chain) sequence. The antigen is unknown. These data are taken from a study of cytomegalovirus exposure and HLA in healthy donors. Study-wide results and limits: The authors confirmed in vitro that three CMV-associated chains were specific for CMV antigens. TCR sequences were mostly rare, though some public TCRs occurred in many donors.

The CDR3 is 17 residues long. V trimming: 3 bases; J trimming: 1 base; junction bases outside the gene matches: 9. The germline CDR1 and CDR2 sequences are LNHDA and SQIVND (reference sequence). This PCR relied on a set of 60 Vbeta primers and 13 Jbeta primers. How the authors handled the data: Later analysis identified tens of millions of unique TCR beta chains, 9 million to 12 million shared. Libraries were prepared by immunoSEQ multiplex PCR; TCRdb keeps only in-frame clonotypes and omits some of them. That table gives V, J and clone size, and the DNA gave D and trimming. The sample yields under 200,000 clones, around nine tenths seen once.

V usage is TRBV19 and J usage is TRBJ1-3, with 7 bases aligning to TRBD1. This clonotype was sampled from a woman younger than 45 in good health and CMV-seronegative. Specimen: PBMCs. CDR3 region: CASSMTTGSGSGNTIYF. In DNA form, the CDR3 reads TGTGCCAGTAGTATGACGACAGGGAGTGGGTCTGGAAACACCATATATTTT.